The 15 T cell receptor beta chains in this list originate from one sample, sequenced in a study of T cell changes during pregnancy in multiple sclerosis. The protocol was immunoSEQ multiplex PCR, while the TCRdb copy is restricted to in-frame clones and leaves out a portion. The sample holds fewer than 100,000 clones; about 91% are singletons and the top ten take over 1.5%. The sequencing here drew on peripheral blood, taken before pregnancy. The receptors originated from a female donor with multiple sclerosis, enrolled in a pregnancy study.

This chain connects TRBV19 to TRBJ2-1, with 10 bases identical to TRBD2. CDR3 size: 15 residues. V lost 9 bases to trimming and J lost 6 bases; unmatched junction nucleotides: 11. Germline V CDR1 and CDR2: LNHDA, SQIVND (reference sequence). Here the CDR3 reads CASQLIAGGINEQFF. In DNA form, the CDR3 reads TGTGCCAGCCAACTTATAGCGGGGGGAATCAATGAGCAGTTCTTC.

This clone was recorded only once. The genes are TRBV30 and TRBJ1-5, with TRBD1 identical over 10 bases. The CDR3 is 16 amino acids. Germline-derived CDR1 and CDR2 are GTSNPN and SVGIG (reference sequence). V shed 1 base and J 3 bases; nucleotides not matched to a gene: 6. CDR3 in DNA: TGTGCCTGGAGTGCCTGGGACAGGGGAGACAATCAGCCCCAGCATTTT. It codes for CAWSAWDRGDNQPQHF.

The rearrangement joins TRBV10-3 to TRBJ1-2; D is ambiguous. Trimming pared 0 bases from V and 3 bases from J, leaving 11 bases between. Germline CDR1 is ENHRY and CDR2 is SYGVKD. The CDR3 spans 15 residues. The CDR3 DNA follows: TGTGCCATCAGTGAGTCGGGCGTGGGTGACTATGGCTACACCTTC. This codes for CAISESGVGDYGYTF.

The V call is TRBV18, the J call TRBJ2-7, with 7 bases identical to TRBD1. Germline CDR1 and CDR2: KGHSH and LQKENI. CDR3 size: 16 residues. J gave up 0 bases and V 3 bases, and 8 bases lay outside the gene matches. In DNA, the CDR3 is TGTGCCAGCTCACCGTCTATGACAGGGATCTCCTACGAGCAGTACTTC. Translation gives CASSPSMTGISYEQYF.

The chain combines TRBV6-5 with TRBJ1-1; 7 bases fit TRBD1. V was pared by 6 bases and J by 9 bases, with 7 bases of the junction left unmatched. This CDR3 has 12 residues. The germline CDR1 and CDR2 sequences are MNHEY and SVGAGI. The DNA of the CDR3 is TGTGCCAGCAGACCCCCGACAGGGCAAGCTTTCTTT. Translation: CASRPPTGQAFF.

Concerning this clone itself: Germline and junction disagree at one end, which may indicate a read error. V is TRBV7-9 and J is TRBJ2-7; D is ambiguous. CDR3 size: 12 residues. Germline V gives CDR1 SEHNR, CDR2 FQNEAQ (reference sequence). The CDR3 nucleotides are TGTGCCAGCAGCTTAGGTGGGCTGGTCGTCTCCTTC. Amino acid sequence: CASSLGGLVVSF.

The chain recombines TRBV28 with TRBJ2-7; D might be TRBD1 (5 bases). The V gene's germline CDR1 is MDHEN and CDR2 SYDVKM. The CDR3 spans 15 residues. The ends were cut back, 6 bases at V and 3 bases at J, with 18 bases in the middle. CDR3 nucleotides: TGTGCCAGCAGCTCGCCTCGGACACGATACTACGAGCAGTACTTC. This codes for CASSSPRTRYYEQYF.

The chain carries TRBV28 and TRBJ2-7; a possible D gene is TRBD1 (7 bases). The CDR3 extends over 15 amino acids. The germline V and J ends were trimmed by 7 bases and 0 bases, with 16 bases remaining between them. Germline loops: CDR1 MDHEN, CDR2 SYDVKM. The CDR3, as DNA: TGTGCCAGCACCCTTGCGGGACAGAGCTCCTACGAGCAGTACTTC. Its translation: CASTLAGQSSYEQYF.

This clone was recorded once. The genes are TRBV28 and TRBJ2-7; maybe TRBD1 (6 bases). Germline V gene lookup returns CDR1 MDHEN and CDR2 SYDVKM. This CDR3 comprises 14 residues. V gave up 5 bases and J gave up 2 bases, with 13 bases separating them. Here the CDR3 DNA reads TGTGCCAGCAGTGACGGGACATCGCCCTACGAGCAGTACTTC. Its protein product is CASSDGTSPYEQYF.

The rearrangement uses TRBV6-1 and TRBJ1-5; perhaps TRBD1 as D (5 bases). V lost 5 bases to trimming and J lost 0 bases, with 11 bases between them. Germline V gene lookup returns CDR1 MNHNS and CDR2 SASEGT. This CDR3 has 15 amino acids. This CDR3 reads CASSSTDTSNQPQHF. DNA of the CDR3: TGTGCCAGCAGTTCAACGGACACTAGCAATCAGCCCCAGCATTTT.

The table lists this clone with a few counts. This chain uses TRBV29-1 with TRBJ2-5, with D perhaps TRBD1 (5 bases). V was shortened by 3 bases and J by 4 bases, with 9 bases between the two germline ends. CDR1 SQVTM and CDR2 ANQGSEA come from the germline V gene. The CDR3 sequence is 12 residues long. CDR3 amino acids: CSVDKGIETQYF. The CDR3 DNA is TGCAGCGTTGACAAGGGGATAGAGACCCAGTACTTC.

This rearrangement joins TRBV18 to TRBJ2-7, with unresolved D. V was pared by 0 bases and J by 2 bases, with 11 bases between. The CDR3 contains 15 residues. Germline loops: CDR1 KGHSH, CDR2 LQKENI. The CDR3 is CASSPPSPGTYEQYF. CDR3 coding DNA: TGTGCCAGCTCACCACCTTCACCAGGTACCTACGAGCAGTACTTC.

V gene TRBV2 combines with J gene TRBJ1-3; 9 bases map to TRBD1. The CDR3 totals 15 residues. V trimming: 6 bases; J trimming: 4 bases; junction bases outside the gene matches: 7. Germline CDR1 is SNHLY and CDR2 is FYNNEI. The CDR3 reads CASSGDRAVGNTIYF. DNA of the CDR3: TGTGCCAGCAGCGGGGACAGGGCCGTCGGAAACACCATATATTTT.

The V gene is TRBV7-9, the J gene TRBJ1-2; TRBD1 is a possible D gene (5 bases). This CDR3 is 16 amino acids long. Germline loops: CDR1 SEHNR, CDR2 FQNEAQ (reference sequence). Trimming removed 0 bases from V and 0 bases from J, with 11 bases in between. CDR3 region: CASSLAGREANYGYTF. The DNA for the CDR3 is TGTGCCAGCAGCTTAGCGGGCAGGGAAGCTAACTATGGCTACACCTTC.

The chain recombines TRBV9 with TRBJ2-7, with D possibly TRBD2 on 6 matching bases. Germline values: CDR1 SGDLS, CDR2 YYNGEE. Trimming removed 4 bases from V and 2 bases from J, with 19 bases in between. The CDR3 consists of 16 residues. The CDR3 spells CASSPRFEGLTYEQYF. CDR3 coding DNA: TGTGCCAGCAGCCCCCGGTTTGAGGGACTCACCTACGAGCAGTACTTC.